The rows below give T cell receptor beta chains drawn from one sample of a study of shared clonotypes between healthy human individuals. The repertoire was sequenced with immunoSEQ multiplex PCR; TCRdb's copy has only in-frame clones and lacks some. The sample lists roughly 760,000 clones; around 72% were seen once. The source material was memory CD4+ T cells sorted from blood. The receptors derive from a woman in her twenties or thirties in good health. The conserved cysteine and the conserved F or W are not part of the CDR3 here. Each record gives: CDR3 protein, V gene, J gene.

ASSLRGSEAF	TRBV6-5	TRBJ1-1
AISEPSGTSDEQY	TRBV10-3	TRBJ2-7
ASSERTGANVLT	TRBV7-2	TRBJ2-6
ASSVGDGSWETQY	TRBV9	TRBJ2-5
ASSLVDSSTDTQY	TRBV5-4	TRBJ2-3
ASSLSLAGGTDTQY	TRBV7-9	TRBJ2-3
ASSARQTNEQF	TRBV9	TRBJ2-1
ASRETGTGYNEQY	TRBV21-1	TRBJ2-7
ASSLDTGAETYEQY	TRBV5-1	TRBJ2-7
ASSFTLAGGGEQY	TRBV5-4	TRBJ2-7
ASSESGYEQY	TRBV10-2	TRBJ2-7
ASSFLAGAHEQY	TRBV6-5	TRBJ2-7
ASSVGQGAWDGQETQY	TRBV25-1	TRBJ2-5
ASSQDPFRNTEAF	TRBV14	TRBJ1-1
ASSLVSSYEQY	TRBV7-2	TRBJ2-7
ASSLDTSTDTQY	TRBV5-1	TRBJ2-3
ASSPIGGAGSYEQY	TRBV19	TRBJ2-7
SVGYLSGTSTDTQY	TRBV29-1	TRBJ2-3
ASSWDRLTDTQY	TRBV18	TRBJ2-3
ASSVGLANEQF	TRBV2	TRBJ2-1
ASSIGPQGEQPQH	TRBV5-5	TRBJ1-5
ASSLRTSGLF	TRBV11-2	TRBJ2-1
ASSVRTSLLGYEQF	TRBV2	TRBJ2-1
ASSYGLDPGEQY	TRBV7-2	TRBJ2-7
ASSLWGASQETQY	TRBV7-8	TRBJ2-5
ASSPTLAGTDTQY	TRBV18	TRBJ2-3
ASSIGTGGMWNTEAF	TRBV19	TRBJ1-1
ASSLRRELAYEQY	TRBV11-2	TRBJ2-7
ASSIPPPGLAGGPSTDTQY	TRBV13	TRBJ2-3
ASSSRGQGYEQY	TRBV28	TRBJ2-7
ASSTYFGQGAGEQY	TRBV28	TRBJ2-7
ASSYQGDTEAF	TRBV5-1	TRBJ1-1
ASSPHRENTEAF	TRBV19	TRBJ1-1
ASSQVDRGAYEQY	TRBV4-1	TRBJ2-7
ASSLETGLEAF	TRBV5-1	TRBJ1-1